The rows below give T cell receptor beta chains drawn from one sample of a study of T cells in tuberculosis. TCRdb's copy holds only in-frame clones and misses some; the assay was immunoSEQ multiplex PCR. The sample yields roughly 41,000 clones, around 93% seen once. Sequenced sample: PBMCs. The receptor source for this set is a donor under 30 with latent tuberculosis or without tuberculosis infection. Some clones in this sample may be carry-over from other donors' samples. Both conserved end residues are trimmed from each CDR3.

>TRBV5-1
ASSLRDLNTGELF
>TRBV2
ASSVYTDTQY
>TRBV7-2
ASREAGGHNEQF
>TRBV19
ASSRRQAGGNQPQH
>TRBV6-1
ASSADRGASYGYT
>TRBV6-6
ASGTGGETQY
>TRBV10-1
ASSESGGENQPQH
>TRBV2
ASSLSQTGSDGYT
>TRBV19
ASSRIEGARGYTEAF
>TRBV19
ASSRGPGQPSGNTIY
>TRBV11-3
ASSTRQGSLHEQF
>TRBV5-6
ASSPISGNTIY
>TRBV7-9
ASSPPGTYNGNTIY
>TRBV15
ATSRGGQTNTEAF
>TRBV5-4
ASSLSGNEKLF
>TRBV19
ASSATSSYNEQF
>TRBV19
ASSRDRVDNQPQH
>TRBV6-5
ASSPTGSVYTIY
>TRBV27
ASSLSTPRVANSPLH
>TRBV15
ATSRDKGAPEAF